This T cell receptor beta chain comes out of a study of neurological immune-mediated disorders. This clonotype was picked up many times. The antigen remains undetermined. Synthesis of cDNA was accomplished via 5'RACE employing 10-nucleotide random UMIs. MiXCR, applied by TCRdb to the 5' RACE reads, yields one record per CDR3 protein. The sample lists under 50,000 distinct CDR3 sequences; 13% were seen once. This CDR3 contains 16 residues. Germline CDR1 DFQATT, CDR2 SNEGSKA (reference sequence). V gave up 2 bases and J gave up 4 bases, with 18 bases separating them. Study-wide results and caveats: TCR clonal expansion peaked in HTLV-1-associated myelopathy patients and was lowest in multiple sclerosis patients. Private repertoires in all groups were suggested by the absence of shared CDR3 amino acid sequences among expanded clones across subjects.

Time point in this sample: longitudinal time-point 2. The specimen was PBMCs. This rearrangement joins TRBV20-1 to TRBJ2-1; D is perhaps TRBD1 or TRBD2 (5 bases each). The clonotype was recovered from a male donor with HTLV-1-associated myelopathy (HAM/TSP). The CDR3 region has the DNA TGCAGTGCTAGACCCGGTCGTGGGACCCAATACAATGAGCAGTTCTTC. It is translated as CSARPGRGTQYNEQFF.